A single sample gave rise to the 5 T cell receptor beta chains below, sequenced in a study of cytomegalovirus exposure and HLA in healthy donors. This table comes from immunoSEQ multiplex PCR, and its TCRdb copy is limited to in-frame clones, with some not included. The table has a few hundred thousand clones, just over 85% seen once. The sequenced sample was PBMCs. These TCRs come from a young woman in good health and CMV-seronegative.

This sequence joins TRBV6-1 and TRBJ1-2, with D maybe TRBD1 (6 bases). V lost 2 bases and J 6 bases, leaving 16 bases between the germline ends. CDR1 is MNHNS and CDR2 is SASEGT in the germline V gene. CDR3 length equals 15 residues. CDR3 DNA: TGTGCCAGCAGTGAAAGGGGGGGACAAATCCATGGCTACACCTTC. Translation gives CASSERGGQIHGYTF.

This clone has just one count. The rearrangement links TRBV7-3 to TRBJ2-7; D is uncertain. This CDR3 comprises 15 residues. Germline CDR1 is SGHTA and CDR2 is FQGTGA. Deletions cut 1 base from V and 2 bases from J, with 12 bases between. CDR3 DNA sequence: TGTGCCAGCAGCTTAATATCCGGCGGAACCTACGAGCAGTACTTC. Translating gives CASSLISGGTYEQYF.

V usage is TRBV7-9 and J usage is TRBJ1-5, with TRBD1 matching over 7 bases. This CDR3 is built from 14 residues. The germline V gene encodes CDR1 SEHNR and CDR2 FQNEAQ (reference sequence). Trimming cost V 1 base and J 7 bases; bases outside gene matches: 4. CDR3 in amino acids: CASSLGQGPQPQHF. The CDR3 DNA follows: TGTGCCAGCAGCTTAGGACAGGGACCCCAGCCCCAGCATTTT.

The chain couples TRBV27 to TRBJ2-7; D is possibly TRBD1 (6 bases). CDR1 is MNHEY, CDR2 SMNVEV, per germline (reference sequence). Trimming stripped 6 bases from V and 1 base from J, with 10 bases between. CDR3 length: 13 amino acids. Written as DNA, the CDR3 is TGTGCCAGCAGGCCCGGACAGTCCTACGAGCAGTACTTC. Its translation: CASRPGQSYEQYF.

CDR3 in amino acids: CASSLFGTSPNEQFF. CDR3 nucleotide sequence: TGCGCCAGCAGCTTGTTCGGGACTAGCCCTAATGAGCAGTTCTTC. The rearrangement uses TRBV5-1 and TRBJ2-1, with 9 bases identical to TRBD2. After removal of 1 base from V and 7 bases from J, the junction contained 6 bases not matched to a gene. The length of the CDR3 is 15 residues. Germline lookup yields CDR1 SGHRS and CDR2 YFSETQ.